The 20 T cell receptor beta chains below come from one sample, sequenced in a study of CD8 T cells in ankylosing spondylitis (dated by TCRdb to 2015 to 2018). Overall study outcomes, separate from this receptor: A TCR beta motif of fewer than 10 highly homologous amino acid variants appeared characteristic of blood from ankylosing spondylitis patients.

The library was obtained by 5' RACE. The sample was run on an Illumina HiSeq 2500. Starting from the raw public reads, TCRdb applied fastp trimming at Q25, assembled clones with MiXCR and retained in-frame beta chains. Each CDR3 protein gets just one entry, which takes the most common genes and DNA from the rows behind it. This sample holds more than 650,000 distinct CDR3 sequences; roughly 10% were observed only once. The leading ten clones occupy 0.51% of the sample. Their target antigens are unknown. The sample consisted of blood, either unsorted or a sorted T cell fraction (not recorded which). These TCRs come from a male donor with ankylosing spondylitis.

This clonotype has at least ten counts. The chain carries TRBV29-1 and TRBJ1-5, with 7 bases identical to TRBD1. In germline, CDR1 is SQVTM, CDR2 ANQGSEA. The V and J ends lost 7 bases and 3 bases, in that order; junction bases with no gene match: 6. CDR3 length: 13 residues. CDR3 in DNA: TGCAGCGCCCTGACAGGGTACAATCAGCCCCAGCATTTT. This translates into CSALTGYNQPQHF.

The V and J genes are TRBV24-1 and TRBJ2-2; 9 nucleotides agree with TRBD1. The CDR3 spans 17 residues. Germline CDR1 and CDR2: KGHDR and SFDVKD. Unmatched junction bases numbered 8, after V lost 4 bases and J lost 3 bases. Here the CDR3 reads CATSETGTGTHTGELFF. The CDR3 DNA sequence: TGTGCCACCAGTGAAACGGGGACAGGGACACACACCGGGGAGCTGTTTTTT.

The gene calls are TRBV7-8 and TRBJ1-1; D remains unclear. Germline CDR1 SGHVS, CDR2 FQNEAQ. Between the trimmed V and J ends, which lost 5 bases and 8 bases, there was a span of 15 bases. The CDR3 has 13 amino acids. The CDR3 DNA sequence: TGTGCCAGCAGCCGGGCAGAAATGGAAGAAGCTTTCTTT. It encodes CASSRAEMEEAFF.

This clonotype was found many times. DNA for the CDR3: TGTGCCAGCAGCAAACTAGCGGGAGGGTTGAATGAGCAGTTCTTC. Protein sequence: CASSKLAGGLNEQFF. The chain combines TRBV7-2 with TRBJ2-1; 13 bases match TRBD2. The CDR3 is made up of 15 amino acids. The ends lost 5 bases at V and 7 bases at J; junction bases unmatched: 5. CDR1 and CDR2 from the germline V gene are SGHTA and FQGNSA. The variable domain in full, completed from reference TRBV7-2 and TRBJ2-1, reads GAGVSQSPSNKVTEKGKDVELRCDPISGHTALYWYRQSLGQGLEFLIYFQGNSAPDKSGLPSDRFSAERTGGSVSTLTIQRTQQEDSAVYLCASSKLAGGLNEQFFGPGTRLTVL.

As to this clonotype: Mismatch with germline at one junction end may stem from a read error. This CDR3 reads CASSLVLEGAEQFF. CDR3 nucleotide sequence: TGTGCTAGCAGCTTAGTGTTGGAAGGGGCTGAGCAGTTCTTC. The chain recombines TRBV7-6 with TRBJ2-1, with D maybe TRBD1 (5 bases). CDR3 size: 14 residues. Per the germline V gene, CDR1 is SGHVS and CDR2 is FNYEAQ.

The chain is built from TRBV5-1 and TRBJ1-2; D ambiguous. Germline V gene lookup returns CDR1 SGHRS and CDR2 YFSETQ. The V end was cut by 0 bases, the J end by 8 bases, with 14 bases between. The CDR3 spans 14 residues. CDR3 region: CASSLAARTTGYTF. The DNA of the CDR3 is TGCGCCAGCAGCTTGGCCGCACGGACGACCGGCTACACCTTC.

This clonotype was detected a few times. The rearrangement links TRBV7-2 to TRBJ2-5; 8 bases fit TRBD2. This CDR3 has 15 residues. CDR1 is SGHTA, CDR2 FQGNSA, per germline. V lost 6 bases, J lost 2 bases, and 8 bases stayed unmatched. The CDR3 nucleotides read TGTGCCAGCAGGAAACCGGGGGGGGCGCAAGAGACCCAGTACTTC. Translating gives CASRKPGGAQETQYF.

The chain joins TRBV7-8 to TRBJ2-4; the D gene is possibly TRBD2 (7 bases). The CDR3 contains 15 residues. Germline CDR1 reads SGHVS; CDR2 reads FQNEAQ. With 4 bases removed from V and 6 bases from J, the gap between germline ends came to 16 bases. CDR3 protein: CASSSWGGASNIQYF. CDR3 DNA: TGTGCCAGCAGCTCATGGGGGGGCGCCTCAAACATTCAGTACTTC.

This clonotype was observed a handful of times. This chain connects TRBV20-1 to TRBJ2-5, with D unclear. The V gene lost 0 bases and the J gene lost 5 bases, with 13 bases spanning the gap. Germline CDR1 DFQATT, CDR2 SNEGSKA (reference sequence). The CDR3 runs 14 residues. The CDR3 region has the DNA TGCAGTGCTAGAGATCCCCTAGGCGGCGAGACCCAGTACTTC. Translated, it gives CSARDPLGGETQYF.

Many counts were recorded for this clonotype. The rearrangement uses TRBV5-6 and TRBJ1-2; D ambiguous. Germline V gene data show CDR1 as SGHDT and CDR2 as YYEEEE. The CDR3 loop spans 13 amino acids. V was trimmed by 4 bases and J by 4 bases, leaving 11 bases between them. CDR3 DNA sequence: TGTGCCAGCAGCCCACGGTGGATCTATGGCTACACCTTC. Its protein is CASSPRWIYGYTF.

The chain has TRBV5-1 and TRBJ2-7; D may correspond to TRBD1 or TRBD2 (5 bases each). CDR1 and CDR2 from the germline V gene are SGHRS and YFSETQ. The CDR3 has 14 residues. With 7 bases removed from V and 4 bases from J, the gap between germline ends came to 18 bases. The CDR3 nucleotides are TGCGCCAGCCACTCGGATACATGGGGGTACGAGCAGTACTTC. Translation: CASHSDTWGYEQYF.

The sample holds many counts of this clonotype. The chain couples TRBV12-3 or TRBV12-4 to TRBJ2-7; the D gene could be TRBD1 or TRBD2 (6 bases each). This CDR3 is built from 15 residues. The V end was cut by 5 bases, the J end by 0 bases, with 14 bases between. The CDR3 reads CASSGGGWGSYEQYF. The CDR3 region has the DNA TGTGCCAGCAGTGGAGGGGGTTGGGGCTCCTACGAGCAGTACTTC.

This clonotype was picked up a small number of times. This sequence joins TRBV29-1 and TRBJ1-4; D not resolved. The germline V gene has CDR1 SQVTM and CDR2 ANQGSEA. V gave up 7 bases and J gave up 3 bases, with 12 bases separating them. The CDR3 is 13 residues long. The DNA of the CDR3 is TGCAGCGCCAAGAGAGGAGCTAATGAAAAACTGTTTTTT. Translated, it gives CSAKRGANEKLFF.

The chain combines TRBV5-1 with TRBJ2-7, with 7 bases identical to TRBD1. J gave up 8 bases and V 4 bases, and 12 bases lay outside the gene matches. The germline CDR1 and CDR2 sequences are SGHRS and YFSETQ. The CDR3 length is 14 residues. The CDR3 protein is CASSGVGTAGQQYF. CDR3 nucleotide sequence: TGCGCCAGCAGCGGGGTTGGGACAGCAGGTCAGCAGTACTTC.

This clonotype was picked up many times. This chain uses TRBV20-1 with TRBJ2-5; 7 nucleotides match TRBD1. V trimming: 5 bases; J trimming: 5 bases; junction bases outside the gene matches: 5. CDR1 and CDR2 from the germline V gene are DFQATT and SNEGSKA (reference sequence). CDR3 size: 12 residues. The chain's CDR3 is CSAGQVGETQYF. The CDR3 nucleotides read TGCAGTGCTGGACAGGTGGGGGAGACCCAGTACTTC.

This clonotype has more than one count but fewer than ten. J is TRBJ2-5 and V is TRBV20-1; maybe TRBD2 (6 bases). Trimming stripped 5 bases from V and 7 bases from J, with 14 bases between. Germline V CDR1 and CDR2: DFQATT, SNEGSKA (reference sequence). This CDR3 comprises 12 residues. CDR3 nucleotide sequence: TGCAGTGCTTCGACTAGACCCCCGACCCAGTACTTC. Protein product: CSASTRPPTQYF.

The chain joins TRBV12-3 or TRBV12-4 to TRBJ2-3; D possibly uses TRBD1 or TRBD2 (5 bases each). CDR3 length equals 14 residues. V was cut by 7 bases and J by 2 bases, with 13 bases left in between. The CDR3 is CASTTAVLTDTQYF. The DNA of the CDR3 is TGTGCCAGCACGACAGCGGTACTCACAGATACGCAGTATTTT.

The genes are TRBV10-3 and TRBJ2-3, with D unclear. The CDR3 runs to 14 residues. Deletions cut 7 bases from V and 2 bases from J, with 13 bases between. Germline V lookup: CDR1 ENHRY, CDR2 SYGVKD. The CDR3 nucleotides read TGTGCCATCAATCGGCGGCCCGACACAGATACGCAGTATTTT. This encodes CAINRRPDTDTQYF.

This clonotype was detected ten times or more. The rearrangement links TRBV12-3 or TRBV12-4 to TRBJ1-6; TRBD1 agrees at 7 bases. V trimming: 6 bases; J trimming: 10 bases; junction bases outside the gene matches: 3. The CDR3 totals 12 residues. The CDR3 coding sequence is TGTGCCAGCAGCAACAGGGGATCACCCCTCCACTTT. Translation: CASSNRGSPLHF.

The genes are TRBV7-2 and TRBJ1-1, with D perhaps matching TRBD1 (5 bases). The CDR3 covers 16 residues. Germline V lookup: CDR1 SGHTA, CDR2 FQGNSA. Trimming stripped 3 bases from V and 2 bases from J, with 16 bases between. This CDR3 is CASSFFLGQANTEAFF. The CDR3 bases are TGTGCCAGCAGCTTCTTCCTGGGGCAGGCTAACACTGAAGCTTTCTTT.